The source of this TCR beta chain is a study of T cells expressing NK-cell markers. There are 16 residues in the CDR3. Germline CDR1 LGHNA, CDR2 YNFKEQ. For each CDR3 protein, TCRdb gives one entry from its re-call of the 5' RACE reads, without DNA. The listing contains about 160,000 distinct CDR3 sequences. Sequenced input: blood T cells: a sorted CD56 or NKG2C T cell subset, CD4+ or CD8+ T cells, or bulk PBMC T cells (not recorded which). The chain combines TRBV4-2 with TRBJ1-6; with no DNA, the TCRdb D assignment of TRBD1 cannot be verified. This sequence originates from a man aged 18-69 years in good health. CDR3 sequence: CASSQARQNDYSPLHF.